Described below is a single T cell receptor (beta chain) sequence and its context. Antigen specificity is unknown. The germline gives CDR1 MRHNA, CDR2 SNTAGT. V was trimmed by 0 bases and J by 3 bases, leaving 10 bases between them. CDR3 size: 15 residues. The sample belongs to a study of CD4 T cells in relation to SARS-CoV-2 and coronaviruses. The wider study: The HLA restriction of the shared crossreactive spike epitopes was mapped.

Generated by immunoSEQ multiplex PCR, the TCRdb table keeps only in-frame clones and is missing some. In the table there are about 19,000 clones, 60% to 85% of which are singletons. Before the COVID-19 pandemic, during about 2010-2018, CD4+ T cells were taken from unexposed donors. After about 10 days of culture, CD4+ T cells were isolated. The sequenced sample was CD4+ T cells from PBMCs, cultured in vitro. This chain links TRBV6-4 with TRBJ2-3; a weak D match, TRBD2 (6 bases). The receptor comes from a human donor in good health. This CDR3 reads CASSDSEGGTDTQYF. CDR3 sequence (DNA): TGTGCCAGCAGTGACTCGGAGGGCGGGACAGATACGCAGTATTTT.